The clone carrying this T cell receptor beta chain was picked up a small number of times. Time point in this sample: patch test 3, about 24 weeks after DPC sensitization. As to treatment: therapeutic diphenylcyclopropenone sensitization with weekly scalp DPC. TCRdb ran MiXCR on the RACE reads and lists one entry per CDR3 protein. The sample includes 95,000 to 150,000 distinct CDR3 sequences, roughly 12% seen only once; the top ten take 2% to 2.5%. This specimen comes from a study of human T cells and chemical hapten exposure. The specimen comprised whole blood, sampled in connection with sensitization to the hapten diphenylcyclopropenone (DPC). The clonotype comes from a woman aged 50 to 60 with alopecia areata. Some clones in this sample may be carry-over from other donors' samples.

As DNA, the CDR3 is TGTGCCAGCAGCTCCCAGACCAGCACTGAAGCTTTCTTT. Protein: CASSSQTSTEAFF. J is TRBJ1-1 and V is TRBV7-2; unclear D gene. The CDR3 is 13 amino acids. Germline V gene sequence: CDR1 SGHTA, CDR2 FQGNSA. Trimming took off 4 bases at V and 4 bases at J, with 10 bases between the two ends.